The T cell receptor beta chain under discussion was sequenced for a study of T cells in Graves' hyperthyroidism and ophthalmopathy. This clonotype was observed a handful of times. Amplification yielded TCR beta CDR3 regions, with RNA transcripts as the source. An initial round of RT-PCR targeting the TCR CDR3 relied on the HTBI primer set. TCRdb called the multiplex PCR reads again in MiXCR, with one record for every CDR3 protein. Here the sample spans around 300,000 distinct CDR3 sequences, approximately 15% being singletons. The sequence was obtained from a woman between 25 and 40 years old with Graves' hyperthyroidism. Sequencing was done on a sample of blood.

The CDR3 sequence: CASSERTGSMNTEAFF. The DNA for the CDR3 is TGTGCCAGCAGCGAAAGGACAGGTTCAATGAACACTGAAGCTTTCTTT. V usage is TRBV7-2 and J usage is TRBJ1-1; 7 nucleotides line up with TRBD1. Germline V gives CDR1 SGHTA, CDR2 FQGNSA. Losses at the gene ends were 5 bases for V and 0 bases for J; bases not matched to a gene: 9. The CDR3 has 16 residues.